These 22 T cell receptor beta chains share one sample of origin, sequenced in a study of blood T cell repertoires in COVID-19 (dated by TCRdb to the early 2020s). Libraries were constructed by the immunoSEQ multiplex PCR assay. The clones in this table, taken by TCRdb from immuneACCESS, are in-frame only. Not every clone is retained; where verified, under half of the shortfall comes from an unresolved V gene, and the cause of the rest is unknown. Across this sample there are over 200,000 clones, with around nine tenths seen only once. Jointly, the top ten make up 0.99% of the sample. Source material: peripheral blood. The receptor source for this set is a woman aged 40 to 50 who had recovered from COVID-19.

The chain recombines TRBV6-6 with TRBJ2-7; D unclear. V was pared by 2 bases and J by 7 bases, with 3 bases between. The CDR3 is 10 amino acids. Germline V gene lookup returns CDR1 MNHNY and CDR2 SVGAGI (reference sequence). The CDR3: CASSYPEQYF. Here the CDR3 DNA reads TGTGCCAGCAGTTACCCTGAGCAGTACTTC.

The V gene is TRBV27, the J gene TRBJ2-7; TRBD2 matches at 8 bases. Germline trimming cut 5 bases from V and 3 bases from J; bases unmatched to any gene: 9. This CDR3 has 15 residues. In germline, CDR1 is MNHEY, CDR2 SMNVEV (reference sequence). The CDR3 region has the DNA TGTGCCAGCAGTCGGGGGGGGGCGGGACTCTACGAGCAGTACTTC. It codes for CASSRGGAGLYEQYF.

V gene TRBV5-1 combines with J gene TRBJ1-2; D possibly corresponds to TRBD1 (5 bases). V was shortened by 1 base and J by 2 bases, with 12 bases between the two germline ends. This CDR3 spans 15 amino acids. In germline, CDR1 is SGHRS, CDR2 YFSETQ. The CDR3 DNA is TGCGCCAGCAGCTTGACACAGGCCGTAAACTATGGCTACACCTTC. Protein product: CASSLTQAVNYGYTF.

V gene TRBV7-9 combines with J gene TRBJ2-2; 7 positions agree with TRBD1. J gave up 0 bases and V 7 bases, and 11 bases lay outside the gene matches. This CDR3 has 17 amino acids. Per the germline V gene, CDR1 is SEHNR and CDR2 is FQNEAQ (reference sequence). In DNA form, the CDR3 reads TGTGCCAGCACCCCCGCGCCGGGACAGACGAACACCGGGGAGCTGTTTTTT. Protein: CASTPAPGQTNTGELFF.

The chain is built from TRBV6-2 or TRBV6-3 and TRBJ2-7, with TRBD1 matching over 9 bases. The CDR3 consists of 14 residues. Per the germline V gene, CDR1 is MNHEY and CDR2 is SVGEGT. V shed 5 bases, J shed 2 bases, and the junction held 4 bases outside the gene matches. CDR3 loop: CASSPDRGAYEQYV. The CDR3 coding sequence is TGTGCCAGCAGTCCCGACAGGGGGGCCTACGAGCAGTACGTC.

The J gene is TRBJ2-7, the V gene TRBV3-1 (or the pseudogene TRBV3-2); 7 nucleotides agree with TRBD2. After removal of 1 base from V and 0 bases from J, the junction contained 15 bases not matched to a gene. The CDR3 contains 19 residues. Per germline, CDR1 LGHDT and CDR2 YNNKEL (reference sequence). The chain's CDR3 is CASSQGPRPSGISSYEQYV. CDR3 in DNA: TGTGCCAGCAGCCAAGGGCCTAGGCCTAGCGGAATCAGCTCCTACGAGCAGTACGTC.

V and J are TRBV5-4 and TRBJ2-3, with 8 bases fitting TRBD2. The germline gives CDR1 SGHNT, CDR2 YYREEE (reference sequence). The J segment lost 5 bases and the V segment lost 0 bases, leaving 5 bases of the junction unmatched. The CDR3 has 15 residues. CDR3 nucleotide sequence: TGTGCCAGCAGCTTGGCCCCGCTAGCGGGAGATACGCAGTATTTT. It encodes CASSLAPLAGDTQYF. The entire variable domain, with the rest obtained from reference TRBV5-4 and TRBJ2-3, is as follows: ETGVTQSPTHLIKTRGQQVTLRCSSQSGHNTVSWYQQALGQGPQFIFQYYREEENGRGNFPPRFSGLQFPNYSSELNVNALELDDSALYLCASSLAPLAGDTQYFGPGTRLTVL.

The chain carries TRBV7-9 and TRBJ1-4; the match to TRBD1 covers 7 bases. The junction had 7 bases not matched to a gene; V was cut back by 4 bases and J by 2 bases. Germline CDR1 and CDR2: SEHNR and FQNEAQ (reference sequence). The CDR3 runs 16 residues. CDR3 in amino acids: CASSSLQGLTNEKLFF. DNA of the CDR3: TGTGCCAGCAGCTCCCTACAGGGGTTGACTAATGAAAAACTGTTTTTT. Based on the CDR3 plus reference TRBV7-9 and TRBJ1-4, the full variable domain is DTGVSQNPRHKITKRGQNVTFRCDPISEHNRLYWYRQTLGQGPEFLTYFQNEAQLEKSRLLSDRFSAERPKGSFSTLEIQRTEQGDSAMYLCASSSLQGLTNEKLFFGSGTQLSVL.

This rearrangement joins TRBV10-3 to TRBJ2-7, with D possibly TRBD2 on 5 matching bases. The CDR3 extends over 12 amino acids. V gave up 4 bases and J gave up 2 bases, with 6 bases separating them. The germline V gene has CDR1 ENHRY and CDR2 SYGVKD. Here the CDR3 reads CAISGEPYEQYF. CDR3 nucleotides: TGTGCCATCAGTGGGGAGCCCTACGAGCAGTACTTC.

The CDR3 coding sequence is TGTGCCTGGAGTACCAAGGGGCTCCACCAAGAGACCCAGTACTTC. Translating gives CAWSTKGLHQETQYF. This rearrangement joins TRBV30 to TRBJ2-5; D might be TRBD1 (5 bases). The V gene lost 2 bases and the J gene lost 0 bases, with 13 bases spanning the gap. CDR1 is GTSNPN, CDR2 SVGIG, per germline (reference sequence). CDR3 length equals 15 residues. Complete variable domain (other parts from reference TRBV30 and TRBJ2-5): SQTIHQWPATLVQPVGSPLSLECTVEGTSNPNLYWYRQAAGRGLQLLFYSVGIGQISSEVPQNLSASRPQDRQFILSSKKLLLSDSGFYLCAWSTKGLHQETQYFGPGTRLLVL.

The chain links TRBV6-5 to TRBJ2-1; D is unclear. The CDR3 runs 14 residues. Trimming removed 0 bases at V and 7 bases at J, with 10 bases between. Germline assignment: CDR1 MNHEY and CDR2 SVGAGI. CDR3 amino acids: CASSYSPGANEQFF. In DNA form, the CDR3 reads TGTGCCAGCAGTTACTCCCCGGGTGCGAATGAGCAGTTCTTC.

This clone turned up a few times. In DNA, the CDR3 is TGTGCCAACGTCCGCCGGGGGCCCCAGCATTTT. Translation gives CANVRRGPQHF. The rearrangement links TRBV21-1 to TRBJ1-5. TRBV21-1 is designated a pseudogene. The CDR3 spans 11 residues.

The chain couples TRBV5-1 to TRBJ2-2; 15 bases match TRBD2. The J segment lost 4 bases and the V segment lost 4 bases, leaving 14 bases of the junction unmatched. Germline V gives CDR1 SGHRS, CDR2 YFSETQ. This CDR3 spans 20 amino acids. Written as DNA, the CDR3 is TGCGCCAGCAGCGGGCCACGGACTAGCGGGAGGGCCGGGGGCACCGGGGAGCTGTTTTTT. Its protein is CASSGPRTSGRAGGTGELFF.

This clone was seen just once. The rearrangement joins TRBV9 to TRBJ2-2; D might be TRBD1 (5 bases). CDR1 is SGDLS and CDR2 is YYNGEE in the germline V gene. V was clipped by 2 bases and J by 0 bases, with 8 bases between them. CDR3 length: 15 amino acids. This CDR3 is CASSVGQPNTGELFF. Written as DNA, the CDR3 is TGTGCCAGCAGCGTGGGGCAGCCGAACACCGGGGAGCTGTTTTTT.

The chain employs TRBV29-1 and TRBJ1-4; 7 nucleotides align to TRBD1. The junction had 6 bases not matched to a gene; V was cut back by 3 bases and J by 8 bases. This CDR3 has 13 residues. Per germline, CDR1 SQVTM and CDR2 ANQGSEA. The CDR3 DNA follows: TGCAGCGTTGAGAGCAGGGGGGACGAAAAACTGTTTTTT. It codes for CSVESRGDEKLFF.

This sequence joins TRBV11-3 and TRBJ2-6, with 8 bases lining up with TRBD1. Trimming at V came to 1 base and at J to 1 base, leaving 6 bases not matched to a gene. The CDR3 has 18 amino acids. Germline-derived CDR1 and CDR2 are SGHNT and YENEEA. This CDR3 is CASSLGSRTGSGANVLTF. CDR3 nucleotides: TGTGCCAGCAGCTTAGGGAGCCGGACAGGGTCTGGGGCCAACGTCCTGACTTTC.

The chain employs TRBV12-5 and TRBJ2-3; 8 bases match TRBD1. Germline-derived CDR1 and CDR2 are LGHNT and FRNRAP. J gave up 8 bases and V 7 bases, and 8 bases lay outside the gene matches. This CDR3 has 13 residues. CDR3 region: CASAQGATSTQYF. CDR3 bases: TGTGCTAGTGCCCAGGGGGCGACCTCTACGCAGTATTTT.

The chain links TRBV19 to TRBJ2-1, with 13 bases aligning to TRBD2. The CDR3 loop spans 15 amino acids. The germline CDR1 and CDR2 sequences are LNHDA and SQIVND (reference sequence). Germline trimming cut 3 bases from V and 6 bases from J; bases unmatched to any gene: 2. The CDR3 region is CASSIWTSGSNEQFF. CDR3 in DNA: TGTGCCAGTAGTATCTGGACTAGCGGGAGCAATGAGCAGTTCTTC.

This clone was observed a few times. This chain connects TRBV21-1 to TRBJ1-1. TRBV21-1 is a recognized pseudogene. The CDR3 is made up of 15 amino acids. The CDR3 reads CASSKWRGRNTEAFF. DNA of the CDR3: TGTGCCAGCAGCAAATGGCGGGGGCGGAACACTGAAGCTTTCTTT.

The chain uses TRBV20-1 and TRBJ1-2, with D uncertain. Trimming left V 0 bases short and J 7 bases short, with 6 bases between. CDR1 DFQATT and CDR2 SNEGSKA come from the germline V gene (reference sequence). The CDR3 is 11 residues long. The CDR3 sequence is CSARDLSGYTF. CDR3 nucleotide sequence: TGCAGTGCTAGAGATCTGAGTGGCTACACCTTC.

The chain has TRBV4-3 and TRBJ1-4; TRBD1 is a possible D gene (5 bases). The germline gives CDR1 LGHNA, CDR2 YSLEER. The CDR3 is 16 amino acids. Between the trimmed V and J ends, which lost 0 bases and 7 bases, there was a span of 15 bases. The CDR3 DNA sequence: TGCGCCAGCAGCCAAGAGGGTGGGCGGGGCCGTGAAAAACTGTTTTTT. Translating it yields CASSQEGGRGREKLFF.

V is TRBV7-8 and J is TRBJ2-2; D is ambiguous. This CDR3 comprises 15 residues. The germline V gene encodes CDR1 SGHVS and CDR2 FQNEAQ. V lost 2 bases and J 0 bases, leaving 7 bases between the germline ends. The CDR3 DNA is TGTGCCAGCAGCTTACTAGATCCGAACACCGGGGAGCTGTTTTTT. It yields the protein CASSLLDPNTGELFF.